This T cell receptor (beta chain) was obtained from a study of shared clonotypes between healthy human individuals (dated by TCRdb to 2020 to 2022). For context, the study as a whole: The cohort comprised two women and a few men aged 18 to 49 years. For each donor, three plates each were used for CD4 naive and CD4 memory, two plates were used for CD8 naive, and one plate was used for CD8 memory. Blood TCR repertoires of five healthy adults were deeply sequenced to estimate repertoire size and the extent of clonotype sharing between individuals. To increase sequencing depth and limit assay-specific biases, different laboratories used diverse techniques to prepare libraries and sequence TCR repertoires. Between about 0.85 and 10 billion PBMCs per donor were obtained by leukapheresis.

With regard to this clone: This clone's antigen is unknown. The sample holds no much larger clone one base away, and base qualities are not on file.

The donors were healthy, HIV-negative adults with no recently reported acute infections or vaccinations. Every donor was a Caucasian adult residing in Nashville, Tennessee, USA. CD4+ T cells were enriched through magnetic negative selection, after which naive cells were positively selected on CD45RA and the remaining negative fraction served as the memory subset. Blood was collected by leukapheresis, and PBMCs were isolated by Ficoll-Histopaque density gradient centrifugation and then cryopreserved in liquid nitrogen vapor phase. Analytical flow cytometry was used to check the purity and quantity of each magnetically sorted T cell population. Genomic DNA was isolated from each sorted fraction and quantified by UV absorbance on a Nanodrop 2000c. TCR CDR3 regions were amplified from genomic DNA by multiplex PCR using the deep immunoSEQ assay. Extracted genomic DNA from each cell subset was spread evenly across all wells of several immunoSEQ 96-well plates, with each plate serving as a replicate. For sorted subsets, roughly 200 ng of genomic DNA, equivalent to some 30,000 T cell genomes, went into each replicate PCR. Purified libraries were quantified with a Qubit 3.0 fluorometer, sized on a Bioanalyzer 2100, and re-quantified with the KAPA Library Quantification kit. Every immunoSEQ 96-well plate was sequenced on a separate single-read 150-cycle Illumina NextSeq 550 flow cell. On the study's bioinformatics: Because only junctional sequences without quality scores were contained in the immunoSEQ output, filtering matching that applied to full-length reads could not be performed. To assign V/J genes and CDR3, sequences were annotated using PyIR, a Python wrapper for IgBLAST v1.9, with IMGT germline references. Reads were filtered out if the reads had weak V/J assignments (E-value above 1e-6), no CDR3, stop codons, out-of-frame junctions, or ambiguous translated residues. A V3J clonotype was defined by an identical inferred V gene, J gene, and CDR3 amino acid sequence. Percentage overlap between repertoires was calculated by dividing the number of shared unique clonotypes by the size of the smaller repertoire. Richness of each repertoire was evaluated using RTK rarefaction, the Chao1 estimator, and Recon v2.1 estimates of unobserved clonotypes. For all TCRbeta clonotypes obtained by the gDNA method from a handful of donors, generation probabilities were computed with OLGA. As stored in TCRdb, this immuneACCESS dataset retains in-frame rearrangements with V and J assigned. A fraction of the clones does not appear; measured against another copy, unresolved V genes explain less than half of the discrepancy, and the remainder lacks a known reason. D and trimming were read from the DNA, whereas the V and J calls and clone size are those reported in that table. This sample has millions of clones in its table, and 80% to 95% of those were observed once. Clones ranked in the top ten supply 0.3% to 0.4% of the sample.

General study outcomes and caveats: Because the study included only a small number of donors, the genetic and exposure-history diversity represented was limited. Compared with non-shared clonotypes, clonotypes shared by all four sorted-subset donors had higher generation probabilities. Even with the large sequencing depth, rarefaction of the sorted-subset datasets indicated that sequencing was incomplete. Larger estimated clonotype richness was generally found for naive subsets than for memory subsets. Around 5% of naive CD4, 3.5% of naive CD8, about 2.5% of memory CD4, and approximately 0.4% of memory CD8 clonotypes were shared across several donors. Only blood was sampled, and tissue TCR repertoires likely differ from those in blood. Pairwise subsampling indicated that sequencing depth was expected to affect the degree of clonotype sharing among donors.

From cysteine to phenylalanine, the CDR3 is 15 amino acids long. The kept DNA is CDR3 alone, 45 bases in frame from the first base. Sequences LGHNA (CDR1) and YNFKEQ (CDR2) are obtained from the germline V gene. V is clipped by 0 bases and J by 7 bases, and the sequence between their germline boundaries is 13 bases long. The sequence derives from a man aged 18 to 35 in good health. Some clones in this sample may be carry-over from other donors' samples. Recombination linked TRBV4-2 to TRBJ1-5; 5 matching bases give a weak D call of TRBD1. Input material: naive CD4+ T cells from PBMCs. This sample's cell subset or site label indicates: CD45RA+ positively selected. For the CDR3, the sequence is CASSQEIMGRQPQHF. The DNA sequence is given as TGTGCCAGCAGCCAAGAAATCATGGGACGCCAGCCCCAGCATTTT.